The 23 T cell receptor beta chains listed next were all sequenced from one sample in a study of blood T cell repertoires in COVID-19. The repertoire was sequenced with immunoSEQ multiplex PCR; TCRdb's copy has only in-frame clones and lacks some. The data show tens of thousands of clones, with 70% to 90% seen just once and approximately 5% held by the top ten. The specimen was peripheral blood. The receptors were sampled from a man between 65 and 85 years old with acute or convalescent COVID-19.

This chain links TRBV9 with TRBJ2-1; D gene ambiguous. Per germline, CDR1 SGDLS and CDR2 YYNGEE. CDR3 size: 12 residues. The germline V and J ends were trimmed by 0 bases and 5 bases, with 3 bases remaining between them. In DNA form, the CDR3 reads TGTGCCAGCAGCGTAGGAGACAATGAGCAGTTCTTC. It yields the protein CASSVGDNEQFF.

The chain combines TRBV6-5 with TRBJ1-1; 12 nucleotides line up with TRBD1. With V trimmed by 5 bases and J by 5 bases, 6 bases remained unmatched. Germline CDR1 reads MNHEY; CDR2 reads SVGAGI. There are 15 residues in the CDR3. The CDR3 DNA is TGTGCCAGCAGTCCGGGACAGGGGGCGCGGACTGAAGCTTTCTTT. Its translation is CASSPGQGARTEAFF.

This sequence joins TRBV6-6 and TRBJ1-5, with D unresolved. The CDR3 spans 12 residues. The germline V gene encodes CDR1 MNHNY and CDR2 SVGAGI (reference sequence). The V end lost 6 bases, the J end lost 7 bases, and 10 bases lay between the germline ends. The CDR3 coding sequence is TGTGCCAGCAGCCAATGGGCCCAGCCCCAGCATTTT. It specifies CASSQWAQPQHF.

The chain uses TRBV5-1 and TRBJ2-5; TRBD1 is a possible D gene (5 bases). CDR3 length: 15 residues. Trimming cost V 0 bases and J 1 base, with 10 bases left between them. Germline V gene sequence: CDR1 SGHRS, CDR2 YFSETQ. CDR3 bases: TGCGCCAGCAGCTTGGAGTGGGGCAGCCAAGAGACCCAGTACTTC. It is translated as CASSLEWGSQETQYF.

Written as DNA, the CDR3 is TGTGCCAGCAGTCGGGGAGGGGGTTATCGCAATGAGCAGTTCTTC. It is translated as CASSRGGGYRNEQFF. The chain joins TRBV27 to TRBJ2-1; possibly TRBD2 for D (7 bases). Germline V CDR1 and CDR2: MNHEY, SMNVEV (reference sequence). Deletions cut 5 bases from V and 6 bases from J, with 17 bases between. The length of the CDR3 is 15 residues.

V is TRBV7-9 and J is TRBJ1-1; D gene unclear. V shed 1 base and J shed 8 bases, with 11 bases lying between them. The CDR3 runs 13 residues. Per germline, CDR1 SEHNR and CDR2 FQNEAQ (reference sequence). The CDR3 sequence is CASSLGEAREAFF. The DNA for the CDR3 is TGTGCCAGCAGCTTAGGGGAGGCGAGGGAAGCTTTCTTT.

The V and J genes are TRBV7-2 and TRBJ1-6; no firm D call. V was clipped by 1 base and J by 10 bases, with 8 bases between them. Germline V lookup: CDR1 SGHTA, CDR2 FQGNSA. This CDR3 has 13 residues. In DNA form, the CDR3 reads TGTGCCAGCAGCTTAGAAATGGAGTCACCCCTCCACTTT. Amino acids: CASSLEMESPLHF.

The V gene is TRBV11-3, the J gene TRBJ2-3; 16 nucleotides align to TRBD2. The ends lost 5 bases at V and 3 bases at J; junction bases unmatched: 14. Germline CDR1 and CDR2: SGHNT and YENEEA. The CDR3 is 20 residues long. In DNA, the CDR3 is TGTGCCAGCAGCCCAGGTCCCGGGACTAGCGGGGGGGCCAATACAGATACGCAGTATTTT. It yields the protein CASSPGPGTSGGANTDTQYF.

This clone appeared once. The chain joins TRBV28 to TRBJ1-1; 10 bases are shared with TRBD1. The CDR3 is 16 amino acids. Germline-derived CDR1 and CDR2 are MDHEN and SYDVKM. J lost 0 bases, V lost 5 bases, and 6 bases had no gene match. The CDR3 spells CASSPTGGGMNTEAFF. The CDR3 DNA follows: TGTGCCAGCAGTCCGACAGGGGGCGGGATGAACACTGAAGCTTTCTTT.

CDR3 coding DNA: TGTGCCAGCATCCCTGGGGGGGCTACAGATACGCAGTATTTT. Residues: CASIPGGATDTQYF. This chain connects TRBV7-8 to TRBJ2-3, with D possibly being TRBD2 (7 bases). The CDR3 totals 14 residues. The germline CDR1 and CDR2 sequences are SGHVS and FQNEAQ. V lost 7 bases and J 3 bases, leaving 14 bases between the germline ends.

CDR3 loop: CASNQRGYYTEAFF. CDR3 DNA sequence: TGTGCCAGCAACCAGCGAGGGTATTACACTGAAGCTTTCTTT. The gene calls are TRBV6-5 and TRBJ1-1, with no clear D. Germline V gene data show CDR1 as MNHEY and CDR2 as SVGAGI. The V end lost 7 bases, the J end lost 3 bases, and 15 bases lay between the germline ends. The CDR3 sequence is 14 residues long.

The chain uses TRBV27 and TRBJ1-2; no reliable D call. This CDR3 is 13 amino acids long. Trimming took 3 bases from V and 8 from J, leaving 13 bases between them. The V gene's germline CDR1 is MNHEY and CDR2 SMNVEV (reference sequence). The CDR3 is CASSFRGGEGYTF. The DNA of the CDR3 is TGTGCCAGCAGTTTCCGCGGTGGCGAGGGCTACACCTTC.

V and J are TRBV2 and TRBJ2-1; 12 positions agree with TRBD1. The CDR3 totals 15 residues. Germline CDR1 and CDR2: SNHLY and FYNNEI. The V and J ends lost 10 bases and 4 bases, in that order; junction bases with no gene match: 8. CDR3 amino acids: CATQTGQGAYNEQFF. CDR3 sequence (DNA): TGTGCCACTCAGACGGGACAGGGGGCTTACAATGAGCAGTTCTTC.

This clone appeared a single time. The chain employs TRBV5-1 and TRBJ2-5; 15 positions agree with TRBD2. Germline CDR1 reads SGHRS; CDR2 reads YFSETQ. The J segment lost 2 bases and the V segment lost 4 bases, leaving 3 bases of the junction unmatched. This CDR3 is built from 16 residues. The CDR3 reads CASSRTSGGDQETQYF. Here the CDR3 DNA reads TGCGCCAGCAGCCGGACTAGCGGGGGGGATCAAGAGACCCAGTACTTC.

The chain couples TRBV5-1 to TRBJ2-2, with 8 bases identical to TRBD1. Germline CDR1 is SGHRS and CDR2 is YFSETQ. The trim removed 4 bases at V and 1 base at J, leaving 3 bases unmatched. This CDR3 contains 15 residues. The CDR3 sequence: CASSDGTGNTGELFF. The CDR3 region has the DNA TGCGCCAGCAGCGACGGGACAGGGAACACCGGGGAGCTGTTTTTT.

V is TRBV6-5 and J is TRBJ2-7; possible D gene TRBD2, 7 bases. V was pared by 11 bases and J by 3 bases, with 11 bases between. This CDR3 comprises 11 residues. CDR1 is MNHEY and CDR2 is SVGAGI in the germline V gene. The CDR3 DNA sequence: TGTGCCGGGGGGGCGTTCTACGAGCAGTACTTC. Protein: CAGGAFYEQYF.

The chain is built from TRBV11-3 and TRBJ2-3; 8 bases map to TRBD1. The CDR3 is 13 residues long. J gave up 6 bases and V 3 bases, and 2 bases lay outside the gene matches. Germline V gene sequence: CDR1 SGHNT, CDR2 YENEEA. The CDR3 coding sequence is TGTGCCAGCAGCTTGGACAGGGTTGATACGCAGTATTTT. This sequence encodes CASSLDRVDTQYF. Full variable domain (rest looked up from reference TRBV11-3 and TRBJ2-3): EAGVVQSPRYKIIEKKQPVAFWCNPISGHNTLYWYLQNLGQGPELLIRYENEEAVDDSQLPKDRFSAERLKGVDSTLKIQPAELGDSAVYLCASSLDRVDTQYFGPGTRLTVL.

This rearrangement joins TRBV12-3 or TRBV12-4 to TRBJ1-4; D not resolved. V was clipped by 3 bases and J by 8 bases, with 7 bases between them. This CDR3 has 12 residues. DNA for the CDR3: TGTGCCAGCAGTTTGGAGAGAGAAAAACTGTTTTTT. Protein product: CASSLEREKLFF.

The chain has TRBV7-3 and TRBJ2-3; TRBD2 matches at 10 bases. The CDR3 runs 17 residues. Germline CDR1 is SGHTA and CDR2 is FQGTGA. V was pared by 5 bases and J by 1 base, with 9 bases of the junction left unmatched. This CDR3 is CASSRPPGTSGTDTQYF. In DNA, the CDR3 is TGTGCCAGCAGCCGCCCGCCCGGGACTAGCGGCACAGATACGCAGTATTTT.

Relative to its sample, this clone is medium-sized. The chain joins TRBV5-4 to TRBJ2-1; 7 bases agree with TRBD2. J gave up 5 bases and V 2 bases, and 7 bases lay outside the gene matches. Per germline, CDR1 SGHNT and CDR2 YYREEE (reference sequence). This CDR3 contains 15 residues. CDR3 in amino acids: CASSFGGGPNNEQFF. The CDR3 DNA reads TGTGCCAGCAGCTTCGGCGGGGGACCGAACAATGAGCAGTTCTTC.

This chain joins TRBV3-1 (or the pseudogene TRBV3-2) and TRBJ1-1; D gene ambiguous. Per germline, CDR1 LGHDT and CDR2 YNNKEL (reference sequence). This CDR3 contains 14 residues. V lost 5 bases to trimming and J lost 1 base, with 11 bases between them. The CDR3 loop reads CASSSRERNTEAFF. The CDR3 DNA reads TGTGCCAGCAGCTCCCGGGAACGGAACACTGAAGCTTTCTTT.

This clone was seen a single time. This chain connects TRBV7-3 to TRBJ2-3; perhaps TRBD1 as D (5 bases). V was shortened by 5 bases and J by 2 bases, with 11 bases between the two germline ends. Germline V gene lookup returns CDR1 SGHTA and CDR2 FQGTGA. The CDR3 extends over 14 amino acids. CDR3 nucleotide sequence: TGTGCCAGCAGCCCCGACAGAACCACAGATACGCAGTATTTT. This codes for CASSPDRTTDTQYF. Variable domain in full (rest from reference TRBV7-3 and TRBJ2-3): GAGVSQTPSNKVTEKGKYVELRCDPISGHTALYWYRQSLGQGPEFLIYFQGTGAADDSGLPNDRFFAVRPEGSVSTLKIQRTERGDSAVYLCASSPDRTTDTQYFGPGTRLTVL.

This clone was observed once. The CDR3 nucleotides read TGTGCCACCAGCACCGACAGGGGTGGGTCCTATAATTCACCCCTCCACTTT. Protein: CATSTDRGGSYNSPLHF. The chain recombines TRBV15 with TRBJ1-6; 8 bases match TRBD1. The CDR3 spans 17 residues. Losses at the gene ends were 4 bases for V and 1 base for J; bases not matched to a gene: 6. Germline V gene lookup returns CDR1 LNHNV and CDR2 YYDKDF (reference sequence).